The next 9 T cell receptor beta chains were all read from a single sample in a study of cytomegalovirus exposure and HLA in healthy donors. The PCR had 60 Vbeta and 13 Jbeta primers. TCRdb's copy holds only in-frame clones and misses some; the assay was immunoSEQ multiplex PCR. The sample records tens of thousands of clones, over 60% being singletons. What was sequenced was PBMCs. The receptors shown here come from a boy aged 5 to 17 in good health and CMV-seropositive.

This clone was detected only a few times. The chain is built from TRBV27 and TRBJ2-2; 10 nucleotides align to TRBD1. CDR3 length: 16 residues. V shed 5 bases and J 4 bases; nucleotides not matched to a gene: 7. CDR1 and CDR2 (germline): MNHEY, SMNVEV (reference sequence). CDR3 bases: TGTGCCAGCAGTGGACAGGGACAGGGGCCCACCGGGGAGCTGTTTTTT. It is translated as CASSGQGQGPTGELFF.

The chain joins TRBV6-5 to TRBJ1-1; weak D call: TRBD1 (6 bases). CDR3 length equals 14 residues. Germline V gives CDR1 MNHEY, CDR2 SVGAGI. The V end lost 0 bases, the J end lost 7 bases, and 12 bases lay between the germline ends. In DNA, the CDR3 is TGTGCCAGCAGTTACTCGGGGGGGCAGGGTGAAGCTTTCTTT. This translates into CASSYSGGQGEAFF.

The J gene is TRBJ1-1, the V gene TRBV4-1; D gene uncertain. Germline V gives CDR1 MGHRA, CDR2 YSYEKL. Trimming pared 0 bases from V and 6 bases from J, leaving 14 bases between. The length of the CDR3 is 15 residues. The CDR3 region is CASSQDLARSAEAFF. The CDR3 region has the DNA TGCGCCAGCAGCCAAGATCTTGCCCGGTCGGCTGAAGCTTTCTTT.

The table lists this clone with a few counts. The chain combines TRBV4-1 with TRBJ2-7, with TRBD1 identical over 11 bases. Germline CDR1 and CDR2: MGHRA and YSYEKL. The CDR3 has 15 residues. V trimming: 4 bases; J trimming: 2 bases; junction bases outside the gene matches: 4. CDR3 amino acids: CASSPPGQGAYEQYF. The CDR3 coding sequence is TGCGCCAGCAGCCCTCCGGGACAGGGGGCCTACGAGCAGTACTTC.

The rearrangement links TRBV19 to TRBJ2-7, with 8 bases that match TRBD1. This CDR3 is built from 14 residues. The ends lost 6 bases at V and 3 bases at J; junction bases unmatched: 7. Germline CDR1 LNHDA, CDR2 SQIVND (reference sequence). The CDR3 DNA follows: TGTGCCAGTAGCTGGACAGGGAAGGACTACGAGCAGTACTTC. This sequence encodes CASSWTGKDYEQYF. Together with reference TRBV19 and TRBJ2-7, the CDR3 gives the full variable domain: DGGITQSPKYLFRKEGQNVTLSCEQNLNHDAMYWYRQDPGQGLRLIYYSQIVNDFQKGDIAEGYSVSREKKESFPLTVTSAQKNPTAFYLCASSWTGKDYEQYFGPGTRLTVT.

This clone has only a few counts. V and J are TRBV6-1 and TRBJ2-7; TRBD2 matches 10 bases. Germline V gene data show CDR1 as MNHNS and CDR2 as SASEGT. This CDR3 comprises 13 residues. J gave up 4 bases and V 11 bases, and 8 bases lay outside the gene matches. Written as DNA, the CDR3 is TGTGCCTCCCGAGCGGGGGGGATGTACGAGCAGTACTTC. The encoded protein is CASRAGGMYEQYF.

This chain joins TRBV5-1 and TRBJ1-1, with unresolved D. This CDR3 has 15 residues. Germline-derived CDR1 and CDR2 are SGHRS and YFSETQ. V was pared by 4 bases and J by 3 bases, with 16 bases between. The CDR3 reads CASSPTGSRDTEAFF. DNA for the CDR3: TGCGCCAGCAGCCCCACGGGGAGCCGGGACACTGAAGCTTTCTTT.

CDR3 coding DNA: TGTGCCAGCAGCTTGGAGCCTAGCGGGTCTTACGAGCAGTACTTC. Translating gives CASSLEPSGSYEQYF. The chain links TRBV5-4 to TRBJ2-5; TRBD2 matches at 8 bases. The DNA end lines up better with TRBJ2-7; the J call may be wrong. In germline, CDR1 is SGHNT, CDR2 YYREEE (reference sequence). The CDR3 totals 15 residues.

A remark on this clone: Compared with germline, one end of the junction differs, possibly owing to a read error. This chain joins TRBV5-1 and TRBJ1-5, with TRBD1 identical over 7 bases. The CDR3 covers 16 residues. Per germline, CDR1 SGHRS and CDR2 YFSETQ. The DNA of the CDR3 is TGCGCCAGCAGCTTGGATCCAGGGGGTGGCAATCAGCCCCAGAATTTT. Its translation: CASSLDPGGGNQPQNF. Full variable domain (rest looked up from reference TRBV5-1 and TRBJ1-5): KAGVTQTPRYLIKTRGQQVTLSCSPISGHRSVSWYQQTPGQGLQFLFEYFSETQRNKGNFPGRFSGRQFSNSRSEMNVSTLELGDSALYLCASSLDPGGGNQPQNFGDGTRLSIL.